These 32 T cell receptor beta chains were all obtained from the same sample, sequenced in a study of metastatic and nonmetastatic thyroid tumors. MiXCR reprocessed the PCR reads for TCRdb. The sample has tens of thousands of clones; approximately 20% are singletons. No treatment of any kind had been given to any patient before thyroid surgery. The source material was blood. These receptors originate from a male donor with papillary thyroid cancer or a benign thyroid nodule (not recorded which). Some clones in this sample may be carry-over from other donors' samples.

This clone came up many times. The V and J genes are TRBV27 and TRBJ2-3, with D possibly TRBD2 on 6 matching bases. Looked up from germline, CDR1 is MNHEY and CDR2 is SMNVEV (reference sequence). The CDR3 runs to 14 residues. Trimming left V 7 bases short and J 2 bases short, with 13 bases between. The chain's CDR3 is CASTQRAYTDTQYF. The CDR3 bases are TGTGCCAGCACCCAGCGGGCCTACACAGATACGCAGTATTTT.

The table lists this clone with a few counts. The chain recombines TRBV6-1 with TRBJ2-2; possible D gene TRBD1, 6 bases. Trimming left V 6 bases short and J 5 bases short, with 10 bases between. The CDR3 totals 13 residues. Germline values: CDR1 MNHNS, CDR2 SASEGT. The CDR3 sequence: CASRITGTGELFF. CDR3 nucleotides: TGTGCCAGCAGAATTACAGGGACCGGGGAGCTGTTTTTT.

This clone showed up just a few times. The rearrangement uses TRBV28 and TRBJ2-7, with D perhaps matching TRBD1 or TRBD2 (5 bases each). Germline V gene data show CDR1 as MDHEN and CDR2 as SYDVKM. The CDR3 is 14 residues long. With 8 bases removed from V and 4 bases from J, the gap between germline ends came to 18 bases. CDR3 DNA: TGTGCCAGCCTAACTAGGAGAGGGGAATACGAGCAGTACTTC. Translating it yields CASLTRRGEYEQYF.

Ten or more counts support this clone. The rearrangement uses TRBV27 and TRBJ2-7; D uncertain. The CDR3 totals 14 residues. The V gene's germline CDR1 is MNHEY and CDR2 SMNVEV (reference sequence). Trimming removed 5 bases from V and 2 bases from J, with 13 bases in between. CDR3 amino acids: CASSLNSRPYEQYF. CDR3 DNA sequence: TGTGCCAGCAGTCTCAACAGTCGTCCCTACGAGCAGTACTTC.

This clone was picked up many times. The rearrangement links TRBV12-3 or TRBV12-4 to TRBJ2-2; 7 nucleotides align to TRBD2. The CDR3 loop spans 14 amino acids. V gave up 6 bases and J gave up 5 bases; unmatched junction bases: 6. The CDR3 DNA is TGTGCCAGCAGACAAGCGGGGATGACCGGGGAGCTGTTTTTT. It translates to CASRQAGMTGELFF.

At least ten counts were recorded for this clone. The V and J genes are TRBV7-3 and TRBJ2-2; D is possibly TRBD1 (5 bases). This CDR3 is 16 amino acids long. Germline V gene sequence: CDR1 SGHTA, CDR2 FQGTGA. With 1 base removed from V and 8 bases from J, the gap between germline ends came to 17 bases. As DNA, the CDR3 is TGTGCCAGCAGCTTAAGCTCACCCCTAGGGGCGGGGGAGCTGTTTTTT. Translation: CASSLSSPLGAGELFF.

The chain has TRBV5-8 and TRBJ2-7; tentatively, D is TRBD2 (5 bases). CDR1 and CDR2 from the germline V gene are SGHTS and YDEGEE. This CDR3 contains 16 residues. The V end was cut by 4 bases, the J end by 6 bases, with 23 bases between. Written as DNA, the CDR3 is TGTGCCAGCAGCGTCGACCGTGCCTTGAGGGCAGGCGAGCAGTACGTC. It codes for CASSVDRALRAGEQYV.

This clone was recorded a few times. V usage is TRBV6-1 and J usage is TRBJ2-1; D gene uncertain. The V gene's germline CDR1 is MNHNS and CDR2 SASEGT. CDR3 size: 11 residues. Trimming took off 10 bases at V and 6 bases at J, with 10 bases between the two ends. The CDR3 loop is CAISLSNEQFF. The CDR3 bases are TGTGCCATCAGCCTCTCCAATGAGCAGTTCTTC.

This clone was recorded once. The chain couples TRBV5-1 to TRBJ2-7; TRBD1 matches 7 bases. The V and J ends lost 6 bases and 3 bases, in that order; junction bases with no gene match: 9. Germline values: CDR1 SGHRS, CDR2 YFSETQ. The CDR3 totals 14 residues. The CDR3 DNA reads as TGCGCCAGCATGACCGAGGGGGCCAACTACGAGCAGTACTTC. This codes for CASMTEGANYEQYF. Supplemented by reference TRBV5-1 and TRBJ2-7, the full variable domain reads KAGVTQTPRYLIKTRGQQVTLSCSPISGHRSVSWYQQTPGQGLQFLFEYFSETQRNKGNFPGRFSGRQFSNSRSEMNVSTLELGDSALYLCASMTEGANYEQYFGPGTRLTVT.

This clone was counted once. V and J are TRBV20-1 and TRBJ2-7, with D possibly being TRBD2 (6 bases). The length of the CDR3 is 19 residues. Germline CDR1 is DFQATT and CDR2 is SNEGSKA (reference sequence). V dropped 1 base and J dropped 2 bases, with 27 bases sitting between them. The CDR3 bases are TGCAGTGCTAGAGCTTTGGCGTGGCGGGAAGCCCCTACGGCCTACGAGCAGTACTTC. Residues: CSARALAWREAPTAYEQYF.

This chain links TRBV6-2 or TRBV6-3 with TRBJ2-1; 7 bases agree with TRBD2. Germline CDR1 reads MNHEY; CDR2 reads SVGEGT. J was trimmed by 7 bases and V by 0 bases; bases with no gene match: 6. The CDR3 has 15 residues. CDR3 loop: CASSYSASGANEQFF. Written as DNA, the CDR3 is TGTGCCAGCAGTTACTCTGCTAGCGGTGCTAATGAGCAGTTCTTC.

This clone was recorded many times. V usage is TRBV5-1 and J usage is TRBJ2-3; D might be TRBD1 (6 bases). From germline, CDR1 is SGHRS and CDR2 YFSETQ. Trimming pared 1 base from V and 3 bases from J, leaving 9 bases between. The CDR3 loop spans 14 amino acids. The CDR3 DNA reads TGCGCCAGCAGCTTGACGGGACATACAGATACGCAGTATTTT. Translation gives CASSLTGHTDTQYF.

This clone turned up a few times. The final CDR3 position lacks the conserved phenylalanine or tryptophan, pointing to a likely read error. This chain links TRBV11-1 with TRBJ2-5; 11 positions match TRBD1. Germline trimming cut 5 bases from V and 1 base from J; bases unmatched to any gene: 15. CDR1 and CDR2 from the germline V gene are SGHAT and FQDESV (reference sequence). The CDR3 loop spans 19 amino acids. The CDR3 sequence is CASSRSVLLGTGGQETQYS. In nucleotides, the CDR3 is TGTGCCAGCAGCCGTAGCGTACTGCTCGGGACAGGGGGCCAAGAGACCCAGTACTCC.

In the case of this clone: A read error is possible here, since a much larger clone lies one base away. The chain carries TRBV7-9 and TRBJ2-7, with TRBD2 matching over 12 bases. The CDR3 sequence is 15 residues long. Germline CDR1 reads SEHNR; CDR2 reads FQNEAQ (reference sequence). The DNA for the CDR3 is TGCGCCAGCATCCCGACTAGCGGGAGCTCCTACGAGCAGTACTTC. It specifies CASIPTSGSSYEQYF.

This clone was counted a few times. Since a much larger clone is just one base distant, this may be a read error. This CDR3 is also generated by other DNA sequences in the sample. CDR3 bases: TGCGCCAGCAGCCCCGGGACAGCTATCACAGATACGCAGTATTTT. Its protein product is CASSPGTAITDTQYF. The rearrangement joins TRBV5-1 to TRBJ2-3, with 7 bases that match TRBD1. The germline V gene has CDR1 SGHRS and CDR2 YFSETQ. Trimming at V came to 4 bases and at J to 2 bases, leaving 7 bases not matched to a gene. This CDR3 has 15 amino acids.

This chain uses TRBV6-2 or TRBV6-3 with TRBJ2-7; 10 nucleotides line up with TRBD2. CDR1 is MNHEY, CDR2 SVGEGT, per germline. The CDR3 runs 19 residues. The V and J ends lost 5 bases and 7 bases, in that order; junction bases with no gene match: 23. CDR3 coding DNA: TGTGCCAGCAGTCCACGCGGGCCAGGAGCGGGAGGGCCGACTGGGGAGCAGTACTTC. Translation gives CASSPRGPGAGGPTGEQYF.

This clone has a count of ten or more. The gene calls are TRBV3-1 and TRBJ1-1; D perhaps matches TRBD1 (5 bases). This CDR3 comprises 15 residues. Trimming removed 1 base at V and 4 bases at J, with 13 bases between. Germline CDR1 LGHDT, CDR2 YNNKEL (reference sequence). CDR3 DNA: TGTGCCAGCAGCCAAGCGCGAGGGGTGGGCACTGAAGCTTTCTTT. As protein: CASSQARGVGTEAFF. Together with reference TRBV3-1 and TRBJ1-1, the CDR3 gives the full variable domain: DTAVSQTPKYLVTQMGNDKSIKCEQNLGHDTMYWYKQDSKKFLKIMFSYNNKELIINETVPNRFSPKSPDKAHLNLHINSLELGDSAVYFCASSQARGVGTEAFFGQGTRLTVV.

This clone has a count of ten or more. The V gene is TRBV2, the J gene TRBJ2-7, with 7 bases aligning to TRBD1. The CDR3 is 14 residues long. CDR1 is SNHLY, CDR2 FYNNEI, per germline. V trimming: 6 bases; J trimming: 3 bases; junction bases outside the gene matches: 8. The CDR3 coding sequence is TGTGCCAGCAGGTTGACAAGGGGGCACTACGAGCAGTACTTC. Translating it yields CASRLTRGHYEQYF.

This clone appeared many times. This sequence may be a read error, since a much larger clone differs from it by one base. This sample includes further DNA sequences coding for the same CDR3. The chain links TRBV6-6 to TRBJ1-2; TRBD1 might be the D (6 bases). CDR1 is MNHNY, CDR2 SVGAGI, per germline (reference sequence). The CDR3 runs to 15 residues. CDR3: CASSYFRFGGGGYTF. The CDR3, as DNA: TGTGCCAGCAGCTACTTTAGGTTTGGGGGCGGGGGCTACACCTTC.

This clone was detected a few times. The gene calls are TRBV28 and TRBJ2-1; TRBD2 matches 10 bases. This CDR3 spans 17 amino acids. Trimming took 7 bases from V and 8 from J; bases not matched to a gene: 17. The germline CDR1 and CDR2 sequences are MDHEN and SYDVKM. The CDR3, as DNA: TGTGCCAGCATCCCTCTAGGGCTAGCGGGAGAAGTTGATGAGCAGTTCTTC. It encodes CASIPLGLAGEVDEQFF. The full variable domain, with the rest looked up from reference TRBV28 and TRBJ2-1, is DVKVTQSSRYLVKRTGEKVFLECVQDMDHENMFWYRQDPGLGLRLIYFSYDVKMKEKGDIPEGYSVSREKKERFSLILESASTNQTSMYLCASIPLGLAGEVDEQFFGPGTRLTVL.

Ten or more counts support this clone. CDR3 region: CATSFRGSTDTQYF. The CDR3 nucleotides read TGTGCCACCAGTTTTAGGGGATCCACAGATACGCAGTATTTT. The chain joins TRBV24-1 to TRBJ2-3, with D possibly TRBD1 on 5 matching bases. Germline CDR1 reads KGHDR; CDR2 reads SFDVKD. The CDR3 has 14 amino acids. V was pared by 6 bases and J by 2 bases, with 11 bases between.

This clone was seen once. CDR3 sequence (DNA): TGTGCCAGCAGCTTGTCTAGCGGGATGAATGAGCAGTTCTTC. Translation: CASSLSSGMNEQFF. V usage is TRBV11-2 and J usage is TRBJ2-1; TRBD2 aligns across 9 bases. Germline values: CDR1 SGHAT, CDR2 FQNNGV. The ends lost 3 bases at V and 7 bases at J; junction bases unmatched: 4. This CDR3 has 14 residues.

This clone was detected many times. This chain links TRBV7-6 with TRBJ1-6; TRBD1 matches at 7 bases. Germline loops: CDR1 SGHVS, CDR2 FNYEAQ. With V trimmed by 4 bases and J by 9 bases, 9 bases remained unmatched. The CDR3 covers 15 residues. The CDR3 coding sequence is TGTGCCAGCAGCTATACCGGGACAGCGGGTTCACCCCTCCACTTT. This encodes CASSYTGTAGSPLHF.

The sample holds many counts of this clone. The rearrangement links TRBV20-1 to TRBJ2-7, with D perhaps TRBD1 (6 bases). The germline CDR1 and CDR2 sequences are DFQATT and SNEGSKA (reference sequence). The CDR3 covers 14 residues. Trimming pared 4 bases from V and 7 bases from J, leaving 20 bases between. The CDR3, as DNA: TGCAGTGCTATCTGGACAGAAATCCGTCAAGAGCAGTACTTC. Translation gives CSAIWTEIRQEQYF.

This rearrangement joins TRBV24-1 to TRBJ2-7; 8 bases agree with TRBD1. With V trimmed by 4 bases and J by 5 bases, 9 bases remained unmatched. CDR3 size: 15 residues. Germline loops: CDR1 KGHDR, CDR2 SFDVKD. CDR3 nucleotides: TGTGCCACCAGTGACCGTGGACAGGGCAGAAACGAGCAGTACTTC. Its translation is CATSDRGQGRNEQYF.

Turning to this clone: Being one base from a much bigger clone, this may be a read error. The genes are TRBV28 and TRBJ1-3; D is unclear. With 11 bases removed from V and 0 bases from J, the gap between germline ends came to 11 bases. Germline V gives CDR1 MDHEN, CDR2 SYDVKM. There are 13 residues in the CDR3. Written as DNA, the CDR3 is TGTGCCCACAGCACGGTCTCTGGAAACACCATATATTTT. It specifies CAHSTVSGNTIYF.

This clone was counted ten times or more. The gene calls are TRBV29-1 and TRBJ1-4, with D possibly being TRBD1 (5 bases). This CDR3 is 14 amino acids long. Trimming left V 0 bases short and J 8 bases short, with 13 bases between. Germline V gene data show CDR1 as SQVTM and CDR2 as ANQGSEA. The CDR3 sequence is CSVEEDGGGEKLFF. The CDR3 nucleotides read TGCAGCGTTGAAGAAGACGGCGGGGGGGAAAAACTGTTTTTT.

Points on this clone: This may stem from a read error, because a much larger clone lies one nucleotide away. J is TRBJ2-3 and V is TRBV3-1; D gene uncertain. V was clipped by 2 bases and J by 4 bases, with 10 bases between them. This CDR3 comprises 14 residues. Looked up from germline, CDR1 is LGHDT and CDR2 is YNNKEL (reference sequence). The CDR3 loop reads CASSQHWTADTQYF. CDR3 coding DNA: TGTGCCAGCAGCCAACACTGGACGGCAGATACGCAGTATTTT.

Only one count was recorded for this clone. V and J are TRBV7-2 and TRBJ2-3, with 15 bases fitting TRBD2. V shed 0 bases, J shed 2 bases, and the junction held 3 bases outside the gene matches. CDR1 and CDR2 from the germline V gene are SGHTA and FQGNSA. There are 18 residues in the CDR3. The CDR3 DNA is TGTGCCAGCAGCTTAGCGGGGACTAGCGGGAGGCTCACAGATACGCAGTATTTT. Its translation is CASSLAGTSGRLTDTQYF.

This clone was observed at least ten times. Here the CDR3 reads CASSEGQPSSGNTIYF. Here the CDR3 DNA reads TGTGCCAGCAGCGAGGGCCAACCCAGCTCTGGAAACACCATATATTTT. The chain is built from TRBV11-1 and TRBJ1-3; no firm D call. Germline-derived CDR1 and CDR2 are SGHAT and FQDESV (reference sequence). The CDR3 extends over 16 amino acids. The germline V and J ends were trimmed by 5 bases and 0 bases, with 14 bases remaining between them.

This clone was counted many times. The CDR3 coding sequence is TGTGCCAGCAGTTTCTCCGGGACAGGGAATAAAGGCTACACCTTC. This sequence encodes CASSFSGTGNKGYTF. The rearrangement uses TRBV28 and TRBJ1-2; TRBD1 matches 9 bases. Trimming removed 3 bases from V and 8 bases from J; junction bases left unmatched: 10. The CDR3 has 15 amino acids. The germline V gene has CDR1 MDHEN and CDR2 SYDVKM.

Many counts were recorded for this clone. The chain couples TRBV6-1 to TRBJ2-1; D is unclear. V gave up 8 bases and J gave up 9 bases, with 17 bases separating them. This CDR3 is built from 13 residues. The germline CDR1 and CDR2 sequences are MNHNS and SASEGT. In DNA form, the CDR3 reads TGTGCCAGCCGAAGCCACTCGTTGGGTGAGCAGTTCTTC. This gives the protein CASRSHSLGEQFF.